This is a list of T cell receptor beta chains from one sample in a study of a mutant IDH1 vaccine in newly diagnosed glioma. Here immunoSEQ multiplex PCR was the method, and the copy in TCRdb shows in-frame clones only, minus some. Of approximately 19,000 clones in the sample, approximately 85% were seen once. Source: PBMCs, taken from a glioma patient treated with radiotherapy, temozolomide or both. All receptors come from a man aged 35 to 55 with glioma. CDR3s include the opening cysteine and the closing phenylalanine or tryptophan. The order of the fields is D gene, J gene, clone size, V gene, CDR3 DNA, CDR3 protein. D genes are given only for firm matches. Rows give clone size only sometimes, using once, few, many, or a class for an expanded clone.

-	TRBJ1-4	-	TRBV5-1	TGCGCCAGCAGCTTGGTGGGAGAAAAACTGTTTTTT	CASSLVGEKLFF
-	TRBJ2-2	once	TRBV5-6	TGTGCCAGCAGCCCAGAGGCGAGAGTTACCGGGGAGCTGTTTTTT	CASSPEARVTGELFF
-	TRBJ2-3	-	TRBV6-1	TGTGCCAGCAGTGAAGCGCGAACCCCGGGCCCAAATATCCCCCGCACAGATACGCAGTATTTT	CASSEARTPGPNIPRTDTQYF
TRBD2	TRBJ2-3	-	TRBV9	TGTGCCAGCAGCGCGCGGGAGAGGTCAGATACGCAGTATTTT	CASSARERSDTQYF
TRBD1	TRBJ1-1	-	TRBV6-1	TGTGCCAGCAACCGACAGGGGGCGGACACTGAAGCTTTCTTT	CASNRQGADTEAFF
TRBD2	TRBJ2-1	once	TRBV29-1	TGCAGCGTTGAAGGGGACTACCCCTATGAGCAGTTCTTC	CSVEGDYPYEQFF
-	TRBJ1-4	-	TRBV30	TGTGCCTGGAGTTTCCCAGCGTTAAATGAAAAACTGTTTTTT	CAWSFPALNEKLFF
-	TRBJ2-5	-	TRBV5-1	TGCGCCAGCAGCTTCCAAGAGACCCAGTACTTC	CASSFQETQYF
TRBD1	TRBJ1-1	-	TRBV4-1	TGCGCCAGCAGCCACCCCGGACAGGGGCTCGCAGCTTTCTTT	CASSHPGQGLAAFF
-	TRBJ2-3	-	TRBV5-1	TGCGCCAGCAGCGTGGGACACCCCACAGATACGCAGTATTTT	CASSVGHPTDTQYF
-	TRBJ2-2	-	TRBV2	TGTGCCAGCAATGAAAGGAGCACCGGGGAGCTGTTTTTT	CASNERSTGELFF
-	TRBJ2-3	-	TRBV6-5	TGTGCCAGCAGACGGGCCTGGGGCACAGATACGCAGTATTTT	CASRRAWGTDTQYF
TRBD1	TRBJ1-5	-	TRBV5-3	TGTGCCAAGCCCAGGGGGGGATTGAGCAATCAGCCCCAGCATTTT	CAKPRGGLSNQPQHF
TRBD1	TRBJ2-7	-	TRBV5-4	TGTGCCAGCAGCTTATATGGGACAGGGAAGGGCGAGCAGTACTTC	CASSLYGTGKGEQYF
-	TRBJ2-7	-	TRBV29-1	TGCAGCGTTGGCAGGGTGGGCTCCTACGAGCAGTACTTC	CSVGRVGSYEQYF
-	TRBJ1-5	-	TRBV5-8	TGTGCCAGCAGCTTTAGAGATCAGCCCCAGCATTTT	CASSFRDQPQHF
-	TRBJ1-2	once	TRBV9	TGTGCCAGCAGCGTAGACGGGGTAGTCTATGGCTACACCTTC	CASSVDGVVYGYTF
-	TRBJ1-2	-	TRBV30	TGTGCTGCGGACCAAATCGGGGCTTACTATGGCTACACCTTC	CAADQIGAYYGYTF
TRBD1	TRBJ1-5	-	TRBV4-1	TGCGCCAGCAGCCCCGGACAGGGGGCTGGTCAGCCCCAGCATTTT	CASSPGQGAGQPQHF
-	TRBJ2-7	-	TRBV20-1	TGCAGTGCCTCTCCCTACGAGCAGTACTTC	CSASPYEQYF
-	TRBJ2-2	-	TRBV7-2	TGTGCCAGCAGCTTAGCTGCAGGGGTGGACGGGGAGCTGTTTTTT	CASSLAAGVDGELFF
-	TRBJ1-5	-	TRBV7-8	TGTGCCACCACCGCCAGCTCACACCAGCCCCAGCATTTT	CATTASSHQPQHF
-	TRBJ1-5	-	TRBV6-1	TGTGCCAGCCTCTTAGGACAGCTCTACAATCAGCCCCAGCATTTT	CASLLGQLYNQPQHF
-	TRBJ2-5	-	TRBV18	TGTGCCAGCTCACCACGAAGGACCCAAGATACCCAGTACTTC	CASSPRRTQDTQYF
-	TRBJ2-2	-	TRBV5-1	TGCGCCAGCAGCACCGCGGCTGGCGCCGGGGAGCTGTTTTTT	CASSTAAGAGELFF
TRBD1	TRBJ1-1	-	TRBV6-5	TGTGCCAGCAGAGATACAGGGGGCACTGAAGCTTTCTTT	CASRDTGGTEAFF